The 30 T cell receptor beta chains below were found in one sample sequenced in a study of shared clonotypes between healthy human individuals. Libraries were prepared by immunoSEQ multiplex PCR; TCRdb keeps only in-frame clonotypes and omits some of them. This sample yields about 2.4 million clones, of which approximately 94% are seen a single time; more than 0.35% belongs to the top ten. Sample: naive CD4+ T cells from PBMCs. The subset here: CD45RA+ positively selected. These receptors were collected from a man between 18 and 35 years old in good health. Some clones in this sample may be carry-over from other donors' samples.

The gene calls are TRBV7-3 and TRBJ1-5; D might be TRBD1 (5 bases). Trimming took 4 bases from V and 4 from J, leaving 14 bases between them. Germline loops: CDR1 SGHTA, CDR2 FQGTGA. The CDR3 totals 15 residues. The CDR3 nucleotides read TGTGCCAGCAGCTCCCAACCGGGGCCAAATCAGCCCCAGCATTTT. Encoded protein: CASSSQPGPNQPQHF.

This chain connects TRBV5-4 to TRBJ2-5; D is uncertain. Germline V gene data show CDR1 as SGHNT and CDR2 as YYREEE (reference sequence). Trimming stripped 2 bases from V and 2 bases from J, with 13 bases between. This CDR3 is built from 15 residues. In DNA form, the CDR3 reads TGTGCCAGCAGCTTTGGCGGAAGCTCTCAAGAGACCCAGTACTTC. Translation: CASSFGGSSQETQYF.

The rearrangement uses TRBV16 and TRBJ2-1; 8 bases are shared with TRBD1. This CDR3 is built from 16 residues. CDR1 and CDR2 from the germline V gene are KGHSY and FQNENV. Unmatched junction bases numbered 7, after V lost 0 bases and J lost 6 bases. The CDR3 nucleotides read TGTGCCAGCAGCCAATCCCAACAGGGGGGAGTCAATGAGCAGTTCTTC. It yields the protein CASSQSQQGGVNEQFF.

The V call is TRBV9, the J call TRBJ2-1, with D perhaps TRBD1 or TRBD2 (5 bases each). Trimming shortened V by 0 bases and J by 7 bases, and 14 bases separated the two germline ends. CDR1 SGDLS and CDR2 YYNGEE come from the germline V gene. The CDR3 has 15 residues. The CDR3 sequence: CASSVGGTGQNEQFF. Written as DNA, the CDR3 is TGTGCCAGCAGCGTAGGGGGAACGGGGCAGAATGAGCAGTTCTTC.

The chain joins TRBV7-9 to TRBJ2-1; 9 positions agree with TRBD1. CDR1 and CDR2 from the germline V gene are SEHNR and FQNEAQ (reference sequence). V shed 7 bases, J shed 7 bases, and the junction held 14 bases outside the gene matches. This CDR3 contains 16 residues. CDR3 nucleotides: TGTGCCAGCATCCCCTTGGGACAGGGAGTTGGTAATGAGCAGTTCTTC. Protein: CASIPLGQGVGNEQFF. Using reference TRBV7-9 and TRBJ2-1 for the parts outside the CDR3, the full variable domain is DTGVSQNPRHKITKRGQNVTFRCDPISEHNRLYWYRQTLGQGPEFLTYFQNEAQLEKSRLLSDRFSAERPKGSFSTLEIQRTEQGDSAMYLCASIPLGQGVGNEQFFGPGTRLTVL.

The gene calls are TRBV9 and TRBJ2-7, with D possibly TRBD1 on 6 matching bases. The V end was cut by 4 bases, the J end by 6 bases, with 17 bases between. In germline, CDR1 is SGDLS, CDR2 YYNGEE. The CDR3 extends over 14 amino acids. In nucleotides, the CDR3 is TGTGCCAGCAGCTTAGCAGGGGCCGGCGGCGAGCAGTACTTC. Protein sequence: CASSLAGAGGEQYF.

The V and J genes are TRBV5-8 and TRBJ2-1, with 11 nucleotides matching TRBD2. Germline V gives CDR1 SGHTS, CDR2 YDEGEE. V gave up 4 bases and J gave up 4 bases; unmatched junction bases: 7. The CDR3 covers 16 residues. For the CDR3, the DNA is TGTGCCAGCAGCCCAGGGACTAGCGGCTTGTACAATGAGCAGTTCTTC. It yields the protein CASSPGTSGLYNEQFF.

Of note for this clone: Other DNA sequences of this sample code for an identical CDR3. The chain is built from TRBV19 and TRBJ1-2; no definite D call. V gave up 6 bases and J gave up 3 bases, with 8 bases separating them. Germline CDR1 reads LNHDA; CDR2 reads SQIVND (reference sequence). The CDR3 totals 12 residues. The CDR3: CASRQRDYGYTF. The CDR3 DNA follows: TGTGCCAGTAGACAGAGGGACTATGGCTACACCTTC.

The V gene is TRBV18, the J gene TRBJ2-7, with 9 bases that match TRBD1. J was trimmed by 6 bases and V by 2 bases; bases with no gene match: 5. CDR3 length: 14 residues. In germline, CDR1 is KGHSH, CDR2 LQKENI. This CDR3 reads CASSPGQGQAEQYF. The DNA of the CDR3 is TGTGCCAGCTCACCAGGACAGGGGCAGGCCGAGCAGTACTTC. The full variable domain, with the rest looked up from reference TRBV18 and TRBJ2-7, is NAGVMQNPRHLVRRRGQEARLRCSPMKGHSHVYWYRQLPEEGLKFMVYLQKENIIDESGMPKERFSAEFPKEGPSILRIQQVVRGDSAAYFCASSPGQGQAEQYFGPGTRLTVT.

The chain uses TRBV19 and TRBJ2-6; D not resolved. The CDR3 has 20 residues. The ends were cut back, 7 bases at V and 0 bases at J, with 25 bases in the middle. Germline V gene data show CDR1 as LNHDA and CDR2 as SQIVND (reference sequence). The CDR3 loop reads CASTSSGWWRSNSGANVLTF. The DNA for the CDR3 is TGTGCCAGTACCTCTTCTGGTTGGTGGAGATCGAACTCTGGGGCCAACGTCCTGACTTTC.

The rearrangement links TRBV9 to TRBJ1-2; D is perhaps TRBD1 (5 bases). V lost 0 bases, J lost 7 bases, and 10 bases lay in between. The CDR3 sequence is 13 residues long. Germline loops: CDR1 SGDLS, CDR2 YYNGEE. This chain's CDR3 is CASSVEGRGGYTF. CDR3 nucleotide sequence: TGTGCCAGCAGCGTAGAGGGGAGGGGTGGCTACACCTTC.

CDR3 in DNA: TGTGCCAGCAGTGTGACAGGGGGTCAGCCCCAGCATTTT. As protein: CASSVTGGQPQHF. V gene TRBV25-1 combines with J gene TRBJ1-5, with 9 bases aligning to TRBD1. Per the germline V gene, CDR1 is MGHDK and CDR2 is SYGVNS. The CDR3 extends over 13 amino acids. The V gene end was trimmed by 4 bases and the J gene end by 6 bases; junction bases not matched to a gene: 1.

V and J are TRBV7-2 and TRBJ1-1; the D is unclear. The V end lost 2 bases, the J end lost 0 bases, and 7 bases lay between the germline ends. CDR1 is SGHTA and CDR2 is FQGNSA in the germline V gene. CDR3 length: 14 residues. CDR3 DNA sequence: TGTGCCAGCAGCTTATTGAGCTTGAACACTGAAGCTTTCTTT. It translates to CASSLLSLNTEAFF.

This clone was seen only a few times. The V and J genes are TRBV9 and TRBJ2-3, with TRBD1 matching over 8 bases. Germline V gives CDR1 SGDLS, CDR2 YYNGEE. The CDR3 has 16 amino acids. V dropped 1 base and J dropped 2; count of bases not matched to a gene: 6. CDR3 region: CASSVQGADDTDTQYF. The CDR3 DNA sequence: TGTGCCAGCAGCGTACAGGGGGCGGACGACACAGATACGCAGTATTTT.

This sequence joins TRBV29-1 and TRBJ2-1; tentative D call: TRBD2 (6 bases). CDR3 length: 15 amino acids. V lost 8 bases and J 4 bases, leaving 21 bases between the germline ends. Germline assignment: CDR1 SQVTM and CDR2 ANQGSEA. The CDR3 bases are TGCAGCTCGGTAGGGTCCGGGAGTGGTTACAATGAGCAGTTCTTC. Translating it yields CSSVGSGSGYNEQFF.

The CDR3 DNA is TGTGCCAGCAGTACCGCCTTCTCTTCCCTCGGGCAAAAACTGTTTTTT. It specifies CASSTAFSSLGQKLFF. V and J are TRBV28 and TRBJ1-4; D gene unclear. Germline V lookup: CDR1 MDHEN, CDR2 SYDVKM. The CDR3 consists of 16 residues. V gave up 5 bases and J gave up 9 bases, with 22 bases separating them.

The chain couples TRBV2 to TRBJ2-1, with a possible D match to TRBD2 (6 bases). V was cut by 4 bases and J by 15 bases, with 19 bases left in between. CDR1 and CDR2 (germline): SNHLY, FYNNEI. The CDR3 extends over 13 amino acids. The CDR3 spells CASSASTSGVSFF. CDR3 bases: TGTGCCAGCAGTGCTTCCACATCGGGAGTGTCGTTCTTC.

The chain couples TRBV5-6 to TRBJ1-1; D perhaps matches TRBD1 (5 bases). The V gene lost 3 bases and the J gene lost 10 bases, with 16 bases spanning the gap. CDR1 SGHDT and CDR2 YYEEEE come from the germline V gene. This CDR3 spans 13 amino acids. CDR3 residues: CASSSQGGIGAFF. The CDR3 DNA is TGTGCCAGCAGCTCCCAGGGTGGGATTGGAGCTTTCTTT.

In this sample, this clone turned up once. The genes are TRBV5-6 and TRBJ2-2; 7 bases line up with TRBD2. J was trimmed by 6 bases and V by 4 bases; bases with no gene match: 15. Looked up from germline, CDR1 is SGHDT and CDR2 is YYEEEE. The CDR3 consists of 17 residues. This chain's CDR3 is CASSGPPGGIKAGELFF. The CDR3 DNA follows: TGTGCCAGCAGCGGCCCCCCCGGGGGGATTAAGGCCGGGGAGCTGTTTTTT.

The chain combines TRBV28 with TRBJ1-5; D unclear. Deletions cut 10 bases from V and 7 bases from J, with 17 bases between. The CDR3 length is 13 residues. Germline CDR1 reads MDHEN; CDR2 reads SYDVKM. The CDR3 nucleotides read TGTGCCACCCATGGCGGGGTTTGGCAGCCCCAGCATTTT. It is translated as CATHGGVWQPQHF.

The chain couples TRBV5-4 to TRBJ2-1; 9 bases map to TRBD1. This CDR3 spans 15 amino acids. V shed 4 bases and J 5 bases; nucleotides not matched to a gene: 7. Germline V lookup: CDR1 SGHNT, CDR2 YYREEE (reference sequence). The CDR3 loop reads CASSPDRGGDNEQFF. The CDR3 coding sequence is TGTGCCAGCAGCCCTGACAGGGGGGGGGACAATGAGCAGTTCTTC.

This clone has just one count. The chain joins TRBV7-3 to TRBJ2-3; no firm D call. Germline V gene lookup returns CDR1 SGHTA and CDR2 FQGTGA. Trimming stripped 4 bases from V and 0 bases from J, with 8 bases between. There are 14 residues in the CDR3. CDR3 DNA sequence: TGTGCCAGCAGCTCCCTAAGTAGCACAGATACGCAGTATTTT. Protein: CASSSLSSTDTQYF.

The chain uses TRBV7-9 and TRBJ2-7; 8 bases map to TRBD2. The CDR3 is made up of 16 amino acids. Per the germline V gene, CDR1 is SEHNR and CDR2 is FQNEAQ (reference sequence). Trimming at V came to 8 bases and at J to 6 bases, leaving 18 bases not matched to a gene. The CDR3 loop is CASQGQRGSRSAEQYF. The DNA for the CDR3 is TGTGCCAGCCAAGGACAGCGGGGGAGCAGGTCCGCCGAGCAGTACTTC. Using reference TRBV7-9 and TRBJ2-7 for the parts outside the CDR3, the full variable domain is DTGVSQNPRHKITKRGQNVTFRCDPISEHNRLYWYRQTLGQGPEFLTYFQNEAQLEKSRLLSDRFSAERPKGSFSTLEIQRTEQGDSAMYLCASQGQRGSRSAEQYFGPGTRLTVT.

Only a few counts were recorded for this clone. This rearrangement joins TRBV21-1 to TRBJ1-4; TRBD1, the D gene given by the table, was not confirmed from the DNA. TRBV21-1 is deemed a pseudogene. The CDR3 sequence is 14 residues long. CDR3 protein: CASEGTGYGEKLFF. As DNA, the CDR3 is TGTGCCAGCGAAGGGACAGGGTACGGAGAAAAACTGTTTTTT.

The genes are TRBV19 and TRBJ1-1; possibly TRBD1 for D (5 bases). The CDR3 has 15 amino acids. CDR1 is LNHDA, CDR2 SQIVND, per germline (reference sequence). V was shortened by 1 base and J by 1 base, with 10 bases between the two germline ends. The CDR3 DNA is TGTGCCAGTAGTATAGTTCGGGGCTCGAACACTGAAGCTTTCTTT. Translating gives CASSIVRGSNTEAFF.

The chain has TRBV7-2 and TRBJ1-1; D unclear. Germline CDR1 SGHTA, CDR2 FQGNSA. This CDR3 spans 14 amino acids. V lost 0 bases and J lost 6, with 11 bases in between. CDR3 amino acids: CASSLASGGSEAFF. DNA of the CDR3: TGTGCCAGCAGCTTAGCGTCTGGAGGTTCTGAAGCTTTCTTT.

CDR3 in DNA: TGTGCCATCCGACAGGGCCTCAATCAGCCCCAGCATTTT. This encodes CAIRQGLNQPQHF. V is TRBV6-6 and J is TRBJ1-5; 7 nucleotides line up with TRBD1. Per the germline V gene, CDR1 is MNHNY and CDR2 is SVGAGI (reference sequence). The CDR3 is made up of 13 amino acids. With V trimmed by 10 bases and J by 3 bases, 6 bases remained unmatched.

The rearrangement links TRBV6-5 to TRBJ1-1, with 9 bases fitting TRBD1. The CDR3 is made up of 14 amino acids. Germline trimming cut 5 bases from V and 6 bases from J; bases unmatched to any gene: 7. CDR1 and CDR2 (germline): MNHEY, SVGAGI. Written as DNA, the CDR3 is TGTGCCAGCAGTACGAGTACAGGGGGCGCTGAAGCTTTCTTT. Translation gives CASSTSTGGAEAFF.

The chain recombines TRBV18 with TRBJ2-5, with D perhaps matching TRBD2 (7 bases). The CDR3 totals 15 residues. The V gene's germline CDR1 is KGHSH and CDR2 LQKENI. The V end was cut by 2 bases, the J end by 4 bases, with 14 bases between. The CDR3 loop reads CASSPAGASGETQYF. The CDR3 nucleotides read TGTGCCAGCTCACCAGCGGGGGCCTCAGGAGAGACCCAGTACTTC.

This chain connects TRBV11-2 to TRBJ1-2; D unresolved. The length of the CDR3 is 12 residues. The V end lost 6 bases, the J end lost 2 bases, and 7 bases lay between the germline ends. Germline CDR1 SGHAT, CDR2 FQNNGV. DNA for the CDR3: TGTGCCAGCAGAGTACCGAACTATGGCTACACCTTC. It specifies CASRVPNYGYTF. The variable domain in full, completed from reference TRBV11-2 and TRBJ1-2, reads EAGVAQSPRYKIIEKRQSVAFWCNPISGHATLYWYQQILGQGPKLLIQFQNNGVVDDSQLPKDRFSAERLKGVDSTLKIQPAKLEDSAVYLCASRVPNYGYTFGSGTRLTVV.